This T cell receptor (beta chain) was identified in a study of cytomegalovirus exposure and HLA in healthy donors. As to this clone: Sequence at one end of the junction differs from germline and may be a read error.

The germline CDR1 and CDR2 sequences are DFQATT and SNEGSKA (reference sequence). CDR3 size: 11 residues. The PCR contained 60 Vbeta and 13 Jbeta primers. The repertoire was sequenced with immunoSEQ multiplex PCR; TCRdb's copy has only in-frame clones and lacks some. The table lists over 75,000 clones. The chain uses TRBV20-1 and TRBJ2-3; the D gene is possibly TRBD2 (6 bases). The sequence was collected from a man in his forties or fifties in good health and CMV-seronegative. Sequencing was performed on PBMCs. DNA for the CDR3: TGCAGTGCTAGAGTTACTAGCCCTTATGATTTT. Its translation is CSARVTSPYDF.